The 14 T cell receptor beta chains presented below share a single source sample, sequenced in a study of T cells after yellow fever vaccination. TCRdb analysed the 5' RACE reads with MiXCR anew, one entry per CDR3 protein. Of some 130,000 distinct CDR3 sequences listed, more than 6.5% are singletons. The material was CD4+ T cells sorted from PBMCs, obtained 10 days after the yellow fever booster vaccination. The receptors derive from a man aged 30 to 39 who received the YFV17D yellow fever vaccine.

At least ten counts were recorded for this clonotype. The chain combines TRBV20-1 with TRBJ2-5, with D perhaps matching TRBD2 (6 bases). The germline V gene has CDR1 DFQATT and CDR2 SNEGSKA (reference sequence). V was clipped by 1 base and J by 0 bases, with 12 bases between them. This CDR3 contains 15 residues. The CDR3 DNA is TGCAGTGCTAGAGCCAGGGAGGAGAACCAAGAGACCCAGTACTTC. Translation: CSARAREENQETQYF.

This clonotype was recorded many times. The J gene is TRBJ2-1, the V gene TRBV5-1; 8 positions agree with TRBD2. The junction had 14 bases not matched to a gene; V was cut back by 4 bases and J by 8 bases. Per the germline V gene, CDR1 is SGHRS and CDR2 is YFSETQ. The length of the CDR3 is 16 residues. CDR3: CASSAAGTRLTDEQFF. CDR3 in DNA: TGCGCCAGCAGCGCCGCCGGGACTAGGTTGACGGATGAGCAGTTCTTC.

This clonotype was picked up many times. The rearrangement joins TRBV7-9 to TRBJ1-6; tentative D call: TRBD1 (6 bases). Trimming cost V 7 bases and J 15 bases, with 22 bases left between them. CDR3 length: 14 amino acids. CDR1 is SEHNR and CDR2 is FQNEAQ in the germline V gene (reference sequence). The CDR3 here is CASNRDTSFPRLHF. The CDR3 bases are TGTGCCAGCAACCGGGACACCTCTTTCCCCCGCCTCCACTTT.

This clonotype came up many times. The rearrangement links TRBV12-3 or TRBV12-4 to TRBJ1-2, with 7 bases that match TRBD1. The CDR3 is 11 residues long. V trimming: 6 bases; J trimming: 12 bases; junction bases outside the gene matches: 7. DNA of the CDR3: TGTGCCAGCAGGACTGACAGGGCTCACACCTTC. It codes for CASRTDRAHTF.

This clonotype was seen ten or more times. The chain joins TRBV20-1 to TRBJ2-1; D possibly corresponds to TRBD1 (5 bases). V shed 0 bases and J shed 1 base, with 13 bases lying between them. The CDR3 has 16 amino acids. Germline V gene data show CDR1 as DFQATT and CDR2 as SNEGSKA (reference sequence). The CDR3 sequence: CSARDQAGWSYNEQFF. CDR3 in DNA: TGCAGTGCTAGAGATCAGGCAGGGTGGTCCTACAATGAGCAGTTCTTC.

This clonotype showed up many times. V gene TRBV14 combines with J gene TRBJ2-5; D remains ambiguous. The CDR3 is made up of 13 amino acids. Between the trimmed V and J ends, which lost 0 bases and 5 bases, there was a span of 7 bases. From germline, CDR1 is SGHDN and CDR2 FVKESK. CDR3 loop: CASSQDFGETQYF. In nucleotides, the CDR3 is TGTGCCAGCAGCCAAGATTTTGGGGAGACCCAGTACTTC.

This clonotype was seen many times. An end of the junction differs from the germline gene, which may be a read error. V usage is TRBV28 and J usage is TRBJ2-1; D not certain. CDR3 length: 11 amino acids. Germline CDR1 and CDR2: MDHEN and SYDVKM. CDR3 sequence: CASSLLSFRIF. The CDR3 region has the DNA TGTGCCAGCAGTTTATTAAGCTTTCGGATCTTC.

This clonotype was observed at least ten times. The chain recombines TRBV5-1 with TRBJ1-3; D perhaps matches TRBD1 (6 bases). Per the germline V gene, CDR1 is SGHRS and CDR2 is YFSETQ. CDR3 length equals 16 residues. V was trimmed by 1 base and J by 1 base, leaving 12 bases between them. This chain's CDR3 is CASSLTQGGSGNTIYF. DNA for the CDR3: TGCGCCAGCAGCTTGACACAGGGCGGATCTGGAAACACCATATATTTT.

To note about this clonotype: Since a much larger clone is just one base distant, this may be a read error. The chain joins TRBV21-1 to TRBJ2-1; TRBD2 is the table's D call and was not checked against the DNA. TRBV21-1 corresponds to a pseudogene. The CDR3 length is 16 residues. CDR3 residues: CDSSKAASGSSNEQFF. The CDR3 nucleotides are TGTGACAGCAGCAAAGCAGCTAGCGGGAGTTCGAATGAGCAGTTCTTC.

This clonotype was recorded many times. The J gene is TRBJ2-1, the V gene TRBV20-1; 10 bases are a match to TRBD2. The CDR3 consists of 18 residues. V gave up 2 bases and J gave up 2 bases; unmatched junction bases: 12. From germline, CDR1 is DFQATT and CDR2 SNEGSKA (reference sequence). The CDR3 protein is CSARNGSGRSTPYNEQFF. CDR3 nucleotides: TGCAGTGCTAGAAACGGTAGCGGGAGGAGCACCCCCTACAATGAGCAGTTCTTC.

This clonotype was picked up many times. The chain combines TRBV20-1 with TRBJ1-5; D is ambiguous. Trimming removed 3 bases at V and 5 bases at J, with 14 bases between. The germline V gene encodes CDR1 DFQATT and CDR2 SNEGSKA (reference sequence). The CDR3 loop spans 14 amino acids. The CDR3 spells CSASSVNWDQPQHF. CDR3 in DNA: TGCAGTGCTAGTTCCGTGAATTGGGATCAGCCCCAGCATTTT.

The V call is TRBV20-1, the J call TRBJ1-1; D is unresolved. The CDR3 sequence is 12 residues long. V lost 0 bases to trimming and J lost 1 base, with 3 bases between them. Germline-derived CDR1 and CDR2 are DFQATT and SNEGSKA (reference sequence). The CDR3 reads CSAREPNTEAFF. The CDR3 nucleotides are TGCAGTGCTAGAGAACCGAACACTGAAGCTTTCTTT.

This clonotype was counted ten times or more. The rearrangement joins TRBV7-9 to TRBJ1-1, with no clear D. V was pared by 8 bases and J by 0 bases, with 7 bases between. CDR3 length: 12 amino acids. Looked up from germline, CDR1 is SEHNR and CDR2 is FQNEAQ (reference sequence). The CDR3 nucleotides are TGTGCCAGCGACGGGGTGAACACTGAAGCTTTCTTT. It translates to CASDGVNTEAFF.

This clonotype was counted ten times or more. Written as DNA, the CDR3 is TGTGCCACCAGCACCGGGACAGGGGCCCGAGATACGCAGTATTTT. Residues: CATSTGTGARDTQYF. V and J are TRBV15 and TRBJ2-3; 10 nucleotides line up with TRBD1. The CDR3 has 15 amino acids. The germline V gene has CDR1 LNHNV and CDR2 YYDKDF (reference sequence). Germline trimming cut 4 bases from V and 5 bases from J; bases unmatched to any gene: 6.